These 7 T cell receptor beta chains were sequenced from one sample in a study of OX40 agonist ivuxolimab in advanced cancers. Profiling relied on immunoSEQ multiplex PCR, and the TCRdb table lists in-frame clones only, not all of them. The sample holds 83,000 or so clones, about 86% seen once. The input for sequencing was CD4+ or CD8+ T cells sorted from blood, taken in a trial of the OX40 agonist ivuxolimab. The receptors were gathered from an adult with an advanced solid tumor such as melanoma, head and neck, liver or kidney cancer.

The chain joins TRBV7-3 to TRBJ2-3, with D possibly matching TRBD1 (5 bases). CDR1 is SGHTA, CDR2 FQGTGA, per germline. The CDR3 is 16 residues long. V was pared by 0 bases and J by 4 bases, with 14 bases between. In nucleotides, the CDR3 is TGTGCCAGCAGCTTAACCCCAACAGGTGGCTCAGATACGCAGTATTTT. As protein: CASSLTPTGGSDTQYF.

The V gene is TRBV5-1, the J gene TRBJ2-5; 8 bases are a match to TRBD2. This CDR3 comprises 16 residues. Germline-derived CDR1 and CDR2 are SGHRS and YFSETQ. Germline trimming cut 0 bases from V and 4 bases from J; bases unmatched to any gene: 8. The CDR3 sequence is CASSLVLAGGGETQYF. The CDR3 DNA reads as TGCGCCAGCAGCTTGGTCTTGGCGGGGGGAGGAGAGACCCAGTACTTC.

The chain is built from TRBV2 and TRBJ2-2, with D unresolved. Germline V lookup: CDR1 SNHLY, CDR2 FYNNEI. Trimming stripped 1 base from V and 9 bases from J, with 9 bases between. CDR3 length: 13 amino acids. In nucleotides, the CDR3 is TGTGCCAGCAGTGAAGGTCCGTTGTGGGAGCTGTTTTTT. It yields the protein CASSEGPLWELFF.

The V and J genes are TRBV7-9 and TRBJ1-6; 7 nucleotides agree with TRBD1. Germline assignment: CDR1 SEHNR and CDR2 FQNEAQ (reference sequence). The CDR3 covers 14 residues. J gave up 5 bases and V 5 bases, and 3 bases lay outside the gene matches. The CDR3 reads CASSPGTDNSPLHF. The CDR3 nucleotides are TGTGCCAGCAGCCCCGGGACAGATAATTCACCCCTCCACTTT.

The chain carries TRBV6-5 and TRBJ2-7, with 8 bases lining up with TRBD1. This CDR3 comprises 16 residues. CDR1 MNHEY and CDR2 SVGAGI come from the germline V gene. V lost 4 bases and J lost 4; bases outside the gene matches: 12. The CDR3 sequence: CASSSDGGQGRYEQYF. The CDR3 nucleotides read TGTGCCAGCAGTTCGGACGGCGGACAGGGACGATACGAGCAGTACTTC.

J is TRBJ2-3 and V is TRBV9; no definite D call. The CDR3 covers 14 residues. The germline gives CDR1 SGDLS, CDR2 YYNGEE. V was shortened by 0 bases and J by 7 bases, with 12 bases between the two germline ends. CDR3 coding DNA: TGTGCCAGCAGCGTAGACCCCCAGCCCCATACGCAGTATTTT. Protein: CASSVDPQPHTQYF.

This chain connects TRBV11-2 to TRBJ1-4, with 8 bases lining up with TRBD1. Trimming took 4 bases from V and 6 from J; bases not matched to a gene: 16. This CDR3 has 18 amino acids. Germline CDR1 and CDR2: SGHAT and FQNNGV. Here the CDR3 reads CASSSLGDLGQDYEKLFF. The CDR3, as DNA: TGTGCCAGCAGCTCATTAGGCGACCTGGGACAGGACTATGAAAAACTGTTTTTT. Full variable domain (outside the CDR3, taken from reference TRBV11-2 and TRBJ1-4): EAGVAQSPRYKIIEKRQSVAFWCNPISGHATLYWYQQILGQGPKLLIQFQNNGVVDDSQLPKDRFSAERLKGVDSTLKIQPAKLEDSAVYLCASSSLGDLGQDYEKLFFGSGTQLSVL.